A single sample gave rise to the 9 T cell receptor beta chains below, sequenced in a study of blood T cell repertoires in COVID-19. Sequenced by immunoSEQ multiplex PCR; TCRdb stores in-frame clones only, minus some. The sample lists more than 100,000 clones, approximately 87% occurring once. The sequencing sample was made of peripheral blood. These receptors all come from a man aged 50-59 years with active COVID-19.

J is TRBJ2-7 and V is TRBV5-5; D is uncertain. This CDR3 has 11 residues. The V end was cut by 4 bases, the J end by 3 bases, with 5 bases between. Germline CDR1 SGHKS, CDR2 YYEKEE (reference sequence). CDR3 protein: CASSVNYEQYF. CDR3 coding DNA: TGTGCCAGCAGCGTCAACTACGAGCAGTACTTC. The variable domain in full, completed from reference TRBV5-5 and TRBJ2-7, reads DAGVTQSPTHLIKTRGQQVTLRCSPISGHKSVSWYQQVLGQGPQFIFQYYEKEERGRGNFPDRFSARQFPNYSSELNVNALLLGDSALYLCASSVNYEQYFGPGTRLTVT.

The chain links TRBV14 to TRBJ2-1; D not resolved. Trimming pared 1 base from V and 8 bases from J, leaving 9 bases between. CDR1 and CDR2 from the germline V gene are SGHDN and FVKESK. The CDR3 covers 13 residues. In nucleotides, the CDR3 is TGTGCCAGCAGCCAAGGTATCCGGGATGAGCAGTTCTTC. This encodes CASSQGIRDEQFF. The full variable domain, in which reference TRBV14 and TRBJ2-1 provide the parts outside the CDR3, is EAGVTQFPSHSVIEKGQTVTLRCDPISGHDNLYWYRRVMGKEIKFLLHFVKESKQDESGMPNNRFLAERTGGTYSTLKVQPAELEDSGVYFCASSQGIRDEQFFGPGTRLTVL.

The DNA of the CDR3 is TGTGCCAGCAGCTTAGGAGGGCCCGAGCAGTACTTC. This translates into CASSLGGPEQYF. This chain uses TRBV11-2 with TRBJ2-7; weak D call: TRBD2 (5 bases). The germline V and J ends were trimmed by 1 base and 6 bases, with 7 bases remaining between them. Germline CDR1 is SGHAT and CDR2 is FQNNGV. CDR3 length: 12 amino acids. Based on the CDR3 plus reference TRBV11-2 and TRBJ2-7, the full variable domain is EAGVAQSPRYKIIEKRQSVAFWCNPISGHATLYWYQQILGQGPKLLIQFQNNGVVDDSQLPKDRFSAERLKGVDSTLKIQPAKLEDSAVYLCASSLGGPEQYFGPGTRLTVT.

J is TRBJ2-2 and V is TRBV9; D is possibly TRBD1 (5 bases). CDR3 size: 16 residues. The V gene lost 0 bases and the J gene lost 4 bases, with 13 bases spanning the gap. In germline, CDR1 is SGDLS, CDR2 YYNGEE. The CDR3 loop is CASSVGSGYSTGELFF. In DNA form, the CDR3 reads TGTGCCAGCAGCGTAGGGTCAGGGTATAGCACCGGGGAGCTGTTTTTT.

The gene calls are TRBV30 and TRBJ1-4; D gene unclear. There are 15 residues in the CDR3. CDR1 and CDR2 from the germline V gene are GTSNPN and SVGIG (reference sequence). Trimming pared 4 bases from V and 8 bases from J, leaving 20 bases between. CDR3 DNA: TGTGCCTGGATGGGAGACCGGGCAGCGGGGGAAAAACTGTTTTTT. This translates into CAWMGDRAAGEKLFF.

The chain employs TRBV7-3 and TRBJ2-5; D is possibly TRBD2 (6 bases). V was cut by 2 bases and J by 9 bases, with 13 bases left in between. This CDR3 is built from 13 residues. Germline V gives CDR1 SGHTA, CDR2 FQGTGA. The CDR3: CASSLEDYLPQYF. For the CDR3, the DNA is TGTGCCAGCAGCTTAGAGGACTACCTGCCCCAGTACTTC.

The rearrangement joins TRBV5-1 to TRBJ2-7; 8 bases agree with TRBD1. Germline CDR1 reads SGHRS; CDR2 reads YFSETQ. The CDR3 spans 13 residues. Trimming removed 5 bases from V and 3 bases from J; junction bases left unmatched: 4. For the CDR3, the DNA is TGCGCCAGCAGGGGGGGACAGGACTACGAGCAGTACTTC. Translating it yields CASRGGQDYEQYF.

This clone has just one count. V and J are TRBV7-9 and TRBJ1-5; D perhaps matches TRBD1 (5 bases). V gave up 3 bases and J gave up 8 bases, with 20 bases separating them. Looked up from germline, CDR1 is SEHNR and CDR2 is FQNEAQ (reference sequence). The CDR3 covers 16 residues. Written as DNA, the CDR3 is TGTGCCAGCAGCTTGGGGGTAATCGGCGGGAAAGAGCCCCAGCATTTT. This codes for CASSLGVIGGKEPQHF.

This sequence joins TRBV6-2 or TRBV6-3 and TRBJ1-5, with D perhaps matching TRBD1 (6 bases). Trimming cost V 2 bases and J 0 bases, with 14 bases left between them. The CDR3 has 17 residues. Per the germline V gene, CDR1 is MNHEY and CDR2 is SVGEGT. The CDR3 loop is CASSYTGTVYSNQPQHF. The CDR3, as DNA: TGTGCCAGCAGTTACACAGGGACCGTTTATAGCAATCAGCCCCAGCATTTT.